This T cell receptor beta chain was captured in a study of T cell changes during pregnancy in multiple sclerosis. Assay: immunoSEQ multiplex PCR; the TCRdb copy retains only in-frame clones and omits some. The sample records about 59,000 clones, 90% to 95% being singletons. This clone was observed a single time. CDR3 length equals 14 residues. The V gene lost 5 bases and the J gene lost 15 bases, with 23 bases spanning the gap. Germline V gene data show CDR1 as SGHTA and CDR2 as FQGNSA. This clonotype was obtained from a female donor in good health, enrolled as a control in a pregnancy study. This chain joins TRBV7-2 and TRBJ2-1; D is possibly TRBD2 (5 bases). Here the sequenced sample was peripheral blood, taken in the third trimester of pregnancy. The CDR3 protein is CASSPSPDVLDGFF. The CDR3 region has the DNA TGTGCCAGCAGCCCGTCTCCTGACGTACTAGACGGGTTCTTC.